The rows below give T cell receptor beta chains drawn from one sample of a study of cytomegalovirus exposure and HLA in healthy donors. Data came from immunoSEQ multiplex PCR; TCRdb stores just in-frame clones and leaves some out. The sample lists 36,000 or so clones, roughly 82% seen once, with 3.6% in the top ten. The sequencing input was PBMCs. The receptor source for this set is a woman between 18 and 29 years old in good health and CMV-seronegative. CDR3s include the opening cysteine and the closing phenylalanine or tryptophan. The D gene is left open where the match is weak. Some rows have no size entry. The others give once, few or many, or a class for an expanded clone.

clone_size	v_call	d_call	j_call	cdr3_aa	cdr3_nt
NA	TRBV10-3	TRBD2	TRBJ2-4	CAISEPSSGGKNIQYF	TGTGCCATCAGTGAGCCTTCTTCGGGGGGCAAAAACATTCAGTACTTC
once	TRBV19	TRBD1	TRBJ2-1	CASSWGRGLSGEQFF	TGTGCCAGTAGTTGGGGAAGGGGGCTTTCCGGTGAGCAGTTCTTC
NA	TRBV7-2	TRBD2	TRBJ2-7	CASSFLAGDRGEQYF	TGTGCCAGCAGCTTTCTAGCGGGAGATAGGGGAGAGCAGTACTTC
few	TRBV19	TRBD1	TRBJ1-4	CASSIGAGTGNEKLFF	TGTGCCAGTAGTATAGGCGCCGGGACAGGGAATGAAAAACTGTTTTTT
once	TRBV19	NA	TRBJ2-7	CASTPSQGAYEQYF	TGTGCCAGTACCCCCTCCCAGGGTGCCTACGAGCAGTACTTC
NA	TRBV4-3	NA	TRBJ2-1	CASSPQTRMRNEQFF	TGCGCCAGCAGCCCCCAGACTAGAATGAGGAATGAGCAGTTCTTC
NA	TRBV28	NA	TRBJ1-4	CASTGGKEKLFF	TGTGCCAGCACGGGGGGTAAGGAAAAACTGTTTTTT
NA	TRBV2	NA	TRBJ2-1	CASSPNNEQFF	TGTGCCAGCAGTCCTAACAATGAGCAGTTCTTC
NA	TRBV4-1	NA	TRBJ2-1	CASSQPQRISYNEQFF	TGCGCCAGCAGCCAACCTCAGCGGATCTCCTACAATGAGCAGTTCTTC
NA	TRBV5-1	NA	TRBJ2-7	CASSPGTAFYEQYF	TGCGCCAGCAGCCCCGGGACTGCCTTCTACGAGCAGTACTTC
NA	TRBV7-3	NA	TRBJ2-1	CASSLTRGIADNEQFF	TGTGCCAGCAGCTTAACGAGGGGAATAGCGGACAATGAGCAGTTCTTC
NA	TRBV5-6	TRBD1	TRBJ1-5	CASSGQGLQPQHF	TGTGCCAGCAGCGGACAGGGCCTGCAGCCCCAGCATTTT
NA	TRBV9	NA	TRBJ1-6	CASSPRLRAGNSPLHF	TGTGCCAGCAGCCCCCGGTTAAGGGCGGGGAATTCACCCCTCCACTTT
once	TRBV9	NA	TRBJ2-2	CASSVAGQNTGELFF	TGTGCCAGCAGCGTAGCGGGACAGAACACCGGGGAGCTGTTTTTT
NA	TRBV28	TRBD1	TRBJ2-1	CASSLGTANEQFF	TGTGCCAGCAGTTTAGGGACAGCTAATGAGCAGTTCTTC
NA	TRBV4-1	TRBD1	TRBJ1-5	CASSQGPLYRGPPGQPQHF	TGCGCCAGCAGCCAGGGTCCCCTATACAGGGGGCCCCCAGGTCAGCCCCAGCATTTT
once	TRBV5-6	NA	TRBJ2-7	CASSPYYEQYF	TGTGCCAGCAGCCCCTATTACGAGCAGTACTTC
NA	TRBV4-3	NA	TRBJ1-5	CASSQDINQPQHF	TGCGCCAGCAGCCAAGATATCAATCAGCCCCAGCATTTT
NA	TRBV5-6	NA	TRBJ1-1	CASSLGFRVPEAFF	TGTGCCAGCAGCTTGGGGTTCAGGGTCCCTGAAGCTTTCTTT
once	TRBV6-5	TRBD1	TRBJ2-2	CASSKGTDNTGELFF	TGTGCCAGCAGCAAGGGGACAGACAACACCGGGGAGCTGTTTTTT
NA	TRBV9	TRBD2	TRBJ2-1	CASSSGTSGVDEQFF	TGTGCCAGCAGCTCCGGGACTAGCGGGGTCGATGAGCAGTTCTTC
NA	TRBV7-2	TRBD1	TRBJ1-2	CASTLQGETGYTF	TGTGCCAGCACCTTACAGGGGGAAACCGGCTACACCTTC
NA	TRBV12-5	TRBD2	TRBJ2-5	CASGLAGTSGQETQYF	TGTGCTAGTGGTTTGGCGGGGACTAGCGGACAAGAGACCCAGTACTTC
NA	TRBV4-3	NA	TRBJ1-2	CASSQAQVNYGYTF	TGCGCCAGCAGCCAAGCTCAGGTTAACTATGGCTACACCTTC
NA	TRBV29-1	TRBD1	TRBJ1-1	CSVFGQGAAEAFF	TGCAGCGTTTTCGGACAGGGGGCTGCTGAAGCTTTCTTT
NA	TRBV2	TRBD1	TRBJ2-7	CASMSTGGNEQYF	TGTGCCAGCATGTCGACAGGGGGCAACGAGCAGTACTTC
NA	TRBV15	TRBD2	TRBJ2-7	CATSWTSDSYEQYF	TGTGCCACCAGCTGGACTAGCGACTCCTACGAGCAGTACTTC
NA	TRBV10-3	NA	TRBJ2-7	CAITPGGSSYEQYF	TGTGCCATCACCCCCGGCGGGTCCTCCTACGAGCAGTACTTC
few	TRBV19	NA	TRBJ2-2	CASSIRQGGGTGELFF	TGTGCCAGTAGTATACGGCAGGGGGGAGGCACCGGGGAGCTGTTTTTT
NA	TRBV18	NA	TRBJ1-1	CASSPQNTEAFF	TGTGCCAGCTCACCTCAAAACACTGAAGCTTTCTTT
NA	TRBV4-2	TRBD2	TRBJ2-2	CASSQDGGGDTGELFF	TGTGCCAGCAGCCAAGACGGCGGGGGTGACACCGGGGAGCTGTTTTTT
once	TRBV15	TRBD1	TRBJ2-7	CATSRDNRGGEKYF	TGTGCCACCAGCAGAGATAACAGGGGTGGAGAGAAGTACTTC
NA	TRBV25-1	TRBD1	TRBJ2-7	CASSVRGDRSSYEQYF	TGTGCCAGCAGCGTCAGGGGGGACAGGAGCTCCTACGAGCAGTACTTC
NA	TRBV15	NA	TRBJ1-4	CATSALRQQNEKLFF	TGTGCCACCAGCGCGTTGAGACAGCAAAATGAAAAACTGTTTTTT
NA	TRBV19	NA	TRBJ1-5	CASTTGRDQPQHF	TGTGCCAGTACTACAGGGCGGGATCAGCCCCAGCATTTT
few	TRBV27	TRBD2	TRBJ2-7	CASGPGLAIYEQYF	TGTGCCAGCGGACCGGGACTAGCGATCTACGAGCAGTACTTC
few	TRBV29-1	TRBD2	TRBJ2-7	CSVLSSGSYEQYF	TGCAGCGTTCTGTCTAGCGGCAGCTACGAGCAGTACTTC
few	TRBV28	NA	TRBJ2-1	CASSLSGGDSIDEQFF	TGTGCCAGCAGTCTCTCCGGTGGTGACTCAATCGATGAGCAGTTCTTC